This TCR beta chain was sequenced for a study of blood T cell repertoires in COVID-19. Here immunoSEQ multiplex PCR was the method, and the copy in TCRdb shows in-frame clones only, minus some. The table includes about 370,000 clones, 80% to 90% detected once. The CDR3 sequence is 15 residues long. Trimming left V 10 bases short and J 0 bases short, with 16 bases between. The germline V gene encodes CDR1 MNHNY and CDR2 SVGAGI (reference sequence). The TCR was taken from a woman in her twenties or thirties with COVID-19, enrolled during active disease. V and J are TRBV6-6 and TRBJ2-4, with no clear D. Sequenced input: peripheral blood. CDR3 protein: CATLVSPLAKNIQYF. The CDR3, as DNA: TGTGCCACCCTAGTATCCCCCCTAGCCAAAAACATTCAGTACTTC.